The next 9 T cell receptor beta chains were all read from a single sample in a study of OX40 agonist ivuxolimab in advanced cancers. Libraries were prepared by immunoSEQ multiplex PCR; TCRdb keeps only in-frame clonotypes and omits some of them. The data contain 75,000 to 90,000 clones, roughly 84% of them seen just once; the ten biggest clones take up under 7.5%. This sample comprised CD4+ or CD8+ T cells sorted from blood, obtained in a trial of the OX40 agonist ivuxolimab. Receptors were obtained from an adult with an advanced solid tumor such as melanoma, head and neck, liver or kidney cancer.

This rearrangement joins TRBV23-1 to TRBJ2-1; 13 positions match TRBD2. TRBV23-1 is filed as an ORF, its function uncertain. The CDR3 runs 21 residues. Trimming at V came to 4 bases and at J to 0 bases, leaving 15 bases not matched to a gene. The CDR3 sequence: CASSPRTSGSGTGGSYNEQFF. The CDR3 DNA reads TGCGCCAGCAGTCCCCGGACTAGCGGGAGTGGAACGGGAGGCTCCTACAATGAGCAGTTCTTC.

The gene calls are TRBV11-2 and TRBJ1-1; D unresolved. This CDR3 comprises 14 residues. The germline CDR1 and CDR2 sequences are SGHAT and FQNNGV. V gave up 3 bases and J gave up 2 bases, with 10 bases separating them. The CDR3 coding sequence is TGTGCCAGCAGCTTTACAGACGATAACACTGAAGCTTTCTTT. This gives the protein CASSFTDDNTEAFF.

V gene TRBV6-5 combines with J gene TRBJ1-2, with 7 bases lining up with TRBD1. Trimming cost V 0 bases and J 3 bases; bases outside gene matches: 4. Germline V lookup: CDR1 MNHEY, CDR2 SVGAGI. CDR3 length: 15 amino acids. The CDR3 region has the DNA TGTGCCAGCAGTTACTCGAACAGGGGATACTATGGCTACACCTTC. This codes for CASSYSNRGYYGYTF.

This chain links TRBV5-1 with TRBJ2-7, with TRBD1 matching over 8 bases. V trimming: 5 bases; J trimming: 2 bases; junction bases outside the gene matches: 6. The CDR3 length is 14 residues. Germline V gene lookup returns CDR1 SGHRS and CDR2 YFSETQ. The CDR3 coding sequence is TGCGCCAGCAGAGGCGGACAGGGAACCTACGAGCAGTACTTC. It translates to CASRGGQGTYEQYF. Drawing the rest from reference TRBV5-1 and TRBJ2-7, the complete variable domain is KAGVTQTPRYLIKTRGQQVTLSCSPISGHRSVSWYQQTPGQGLQFLFEYFSETQRNKGNFPGRFSGRQFSNSRSEMNVSTLELGDSALYLCASRGGQGTYEQYFGPGTRLTVT.

DNA of the CDR3: TGTGCCATCAGTGAGCCTCCGGGGGGGCGCTCGCACGAGCAGTACTTC. Translating it yields CAISEPPGGRSHEQYF. This chain joins TRBV10-3 and TRBJ2-7; 8 bases are a match to TRBD2. The CDR3 is 16 residues long. Germline lookup yields CDR1 ENHRY and CDR2 SYGVKD. V was clipped by 2 bases and J by 5 bases; unmatched bases: 11.

The chain combines TRBV27 with TRBJ1-2; D is unresolved. Between the trimmed V and J ends, which lost 5 bases and 2 bases, there was a span of 12 bases. Germline loops: CDR1 MNHEY, CDR2 SMNVEV (reference sequence). There are 14 residues in the CDR3. CDR3: CASSPTTKNYGYTF. The CDR3 region has the DNA TGTGCCAGCAGTCCCACGACGAAGAACTATGGCTACACCTTC.

This chain connects TRBV6-1 to TRBJ2-3, with D tentatively TRBD1 (6 bases). V was pared by 7 bases and J by 2 bases, with 16 bases between. Germline V CDR1 and CDR2: MNHNS, SASEGT. The CDR3 runs to 15 residues. CDR3 DNA: TGTGCCAGCACCAAAAACACAGGGATCACAGATACGCAGTATTTT. Its translation: CASTKNTGITDTQYF.

The rearrangement uses TRBV18 and TRBJ1-3; D is perhaps TRBD1 (5 bases). From germline, CDR1 is KGHSH and CDR2 LQKENI. The germline V and J ends were trimmed by 3 bases and 0 bases, with 12 bases remaining between them. The CDR3 sequence is 16 residues long. The CDR3 nucleotides are TGTGCCAGCTCACCTTACGGGGCGAGCTCTGGAAACACCATATATTTT. Its translation: CASSPYGASSGNTIYF.

This chain connects TRBV27 to TRBJ1-1; the D is unclear. The V gene's germline CDR1 is MNHEY and CDR2 SMNVEV (reference sequence). V dropped 3 bases and J dropped 2 bases, with 7 bases sitting between them. The CDR3 sequence is 13 residues long. The CDR3 spells CASSFTANTEAFF. CDR3 sequence (DNA): TGTGCCAGCAGTTTCACAGCAAACACTGAAGCTTTCTTT.